This is a list of T cell receptor beta chains from one sample in a study of technical replicates of blood from a few donors. Data came from immunoSEQ multiplex PCR; TCRdb stores just in-frame clones and leaves some out. The profile shows 8,500 to 10,000 clones, 91% of them singletons. The sample comprised PBMCs. These receptors were collected from a human donor in good health. Both conserved end residues are part of each CDR3. D genes are given only for firm matches. A row's size may be missing; if present it is once, few, many or a size class.

v_call	j_call	clone_size	d_call	cdr3_nt	cdr3_aa
TRBV5-1	TRBJ2-1	.	.	TGCGCCAGCAGCCTAGCCCCCGAGAATGAGCAGTTCTTC	CASSLAPENEQFF
TRBV19	TRBJ1-1	.	.	TGTGCCAGTACCATAGGTCGGGGGTTGGGTGAAGCTTTCTTT	CASTIGRGLGEAFF
TRBV10-3	TRBJ1-5	.	.	TGTGCCATCAGTGAGTCTGGGGGCCCGAGGGATCAGCCCCAGCATTTT	CAISESGGPRDQPQHF
TRBV19	TRBJ2-5	.	TRBD2	TGTGCCAGTAGTATACGTCTAGCGGAAGCACAAGAGACCCAGTACTTC	CASSIRLAEAQETQYF
TRBV18	TRBJ2-5	.	.	TGTGCCAGCTCGATGGAGGGCCAAGAGACCCAGTACTTC	CASSMEGQETQYF
TRBV4-2	TRBJ1-2	.	.	TGTGCCAGCAGCCAAGATCCGGGTAAGGGCTACACCTTC	CASSQDPGKGYTF
TRBV27	TRBJ2-7	.	TRBD2	TGTGCCAGCAGTTTACGGCTCCTAGCGGGAGAGCAGTACTTC	CASSLRLLAGEQYF
TRBV11-3	TRBJ2-7	once	TRBD2	TGTGCCAGCACGGCGGGAGGTAGGGGCGAGCAGTACTTC	CASTAGGRGEQYF
TRBV7-9	TRBJ1-5	.	TRBD1	TGTGCCAGCAGCTTCTGGGGACAGGGTGGCAATCAGCCCCAGCATTTT	CASSFWGQGGNQPQHF
TRBV9	TRBJ2-7	few	.	TGTGCCAGCAGCGGATCCTCTCAATCGGGCGAGCAGTACTTC	CASSGSSQSGEQYF
TRBV5-1	TRBJ1-4	.	TRBD1	TGCGCCAGCAGCCACGGGACAGGGGATGAAAAACTGTTTTTT	CASSHGTGDEKLFF
TRBV18	TRBJ2-5	.	.	TGTGCCAGCTCACGATCTGACCCAGGGGCAGGGGAGACCCAGTACTTC	CASSRSDPGAGETQYF
TRBV10-1	TRBJ2-5	.	TRBD2	TGCGCCAGCAGTGGGACTAGCGGGAGTACGGAGACCCAGTACTTC	CASSGTSGSTETQYF
TRBV19	TRBJ2-1	.	TRBD2	TGTGCCAGTAGTATGGGACTAGCGGGAAATGAGCAGTTCTTC	CASSMGLAGNEQFF
TRBV5-1	TRBJ2-1	once	TRBD2	TGCGCCAGCAGTCCGGCGGGAGCCTACAATGAGCAGTTCTTC	CASSPAGAYNEQFF
TRBV2	TRBJ2-7	.	.	TGTGCCAGCTACCAGGGGGGCTACGAGCAGTACTTC	CASYQGGYEQYF